These 19 T cell receptor beta chains share one sample of origin, sequenced in a study of T cell responses to AZD1222 COVID-19 vaccine. TCRdb's copy holds only in-frame clones and misses some; the assay was immunoSEQ multiplex PCR. Among more than 110,000 clones listed, roughly 90% were seen once. Sequenced here: peripheral blood, sampled 28 days after the second AZD1222 dose. Receptors were obtained from an adult who received the AZD1222 COVID-19 vaccine.

The CDR3 loop reads CASSFTTGVDQPQHF. For the CDR3, the DNA is TGCGCCAGCAGCTTTACGACAGGGGTAGATCAGCCCCAGCATTTT. V and J are TRBV5-1 and TRBJ1-5; 8 bases are a match to TRBD1. Trimming cost V 2 bases and J 5 bases; bases outside gene matches: 6. This CDR3 is 15 amino acids long. Germline CDR1 is SGHRS and CDR2 is YFSETQ.

This rearrangement joins TRBV27 to TRBJ1-1, with 10 bases identical to TRBD1. The CDR3 is 13 amino acids. Germline V gives CDR1 MNHEY, CDR2 SMNVEV (reference sequence). The J segment lost 6 bases and the V segment lost 4 bases, leaving 2 bases of the junction unmatched. The CDR3 bases are TGTGCCAGCAGTTCCGGACAGGGGGCTGAAGCTTTCTTT. Translated, it gives CASSSGQGAEAFF.

This chain joins TRBV9 and TRBJ1-1; a weak D match, TRBD1 (5 bases). Trimming cost V 3 bases and J 1 base, with 7 bases left between them. CDR1 and CDR2 from the germline V gene are SGDLS and YYNGEE. The CDR3 consists of 13 residues. DNA for the CDR3: TGTGCCAGCAGCGACGGACAGAACACTGAAGCTTTCTTT. Amino acids: CASSDGQNTEAFF.

The chain's CDR3 is CASRSLGLNTEAFF. The CDR3 nucleotides read TGTGCCAGTAGGAGCCTGGGATTGAACACTGAAGCTTTCTTT. The chain employs TRBV19 and TRBJ1-1, with no clear D. Between the trimmed V and J ends, which lost 6 bases and 0 bases, there was a span of 11 bases. The length of the CDR3 is 14 residues. The germline V gene encodes CDR1 LNHDA and CDR2 SQIVND (reference sequence).

The V gene is TRBV12-3 or TRBV12-4, the J gene TRBJ1-1; perhaps TRBD1 as D (5 bases). Trimming pared 0 bases from V and 4 bases from J, leaving 6 bases between. This CDR3 spans 13 amino acids. The CDR3 reads CASSLAGVTEAFF. CDR3 in DNA: TGTGCCAGCAGTTTAGCGGGGGTCACTGAAGCTTTCTTT.

The chain links TRBV6-5 to TRBJ1-2; a possible D gene is TRBD1 (6 bases). Germline V lookup: CDR1 MNHEY, CDR2 SVGAGI. The CDR3 length is 14 residues. Deletions cut 2 bases from V and 5 bases from J, with 12 bases between. The CDR3 sequence is CASSYGGHSYGYTF. The CDR3 bases are TGTGCCAGCAGTTACGGGGGGCACTCATATGGCTACACCTTC.

V usage is TRBV5-1 and J usage is TRBJ2-1; tentatively, D is TRBD2 (5 bases). The germline gives CDR1 SGHRS, CDR2 YFSETQ. With 0 bases removed from V and 5 bases from J, the gap between germline ends came to 9 bases. The CDR3 has 14 residues. This CDR3 is CASSLVGVNNEQFF. CDR3 sequence (DNA): TGCGCCAGCAGCTTGGTGGGAGTGAACAATGAGCAGTTCTTC.

This clone was observed once. The rearrangement links TRBV30 to TRBJ2-5; D may match TRBD1 or TRBD2 (6 bases each). Looked up from germline, CDR1 is GTSNPN and CDR2 is SVGIG (reference sequence). Trimming pared 3 bases from V and 3 bases from J, leaving 14 bases between. The CDR3 covers 14 residues. The CDR3, as DNA: TGTGCCTGGAGCTTCGGGGGCGGCAAAGAGACCCAGTACTTC. It yields the protein CAWSFGGGKETQYF.

The chain links TRBV5-8 to TRBJ1-5; D is undetermined. Trimming stripped 2 bases from V and 9 bases from J, with 9 bases between. The CDR3 is 12 residues long. CDR1 SGHTS and CDR2 YDEGEE come from the germline V gene. The CDR3: CASSFRPGPQHF. The DNA of the CDR3 is TGTGCCAGCAGCTTCCGACCCGGGCCCCAGCATTTT.

The V gene is TRBV18, the J gene TRBJ1-2; D might be TRBD1 (5 bases). V was cut by 3 bases and J by 3 bases, with 14 bases left in between. The CDR3 runs 15 residues. The germline CDR1 and CDR2 sequences are KGHSH and LQKENI. CDR3 protein: CASSPGRQSDYGYTF. The CDR3 DNA is TGTGCCAGCTCACCTGGCCGACAGTCGGACTATGGCTACACCTTC.

The gene calls are TRBV19 and TRBJ1-5; tentatively, D is TRBD1 (6 bases). This CDR3 is built from 21 residues. V was cut by 10 bases and J by 0 bases, with 34 bases left in between. Germline assignment: CDR1 LNHDA and CDR2 SQIVND (reference sequence). This CDR3 reads CATLFPQYGTKAQPSNQPQHF. The CDR3 nucleotides read TGTGCCACCCTTTTCCCCCAATATGGGACAAAAGCCCAACCTAGCAATCAGCCCCAGCATTTT.

The rearrangement uses TRBV5-1 and TRBJ1-6; TRBD1 agrees at 10 bases. Germline loops: CDR1 SGHRS, CDR2 YFSETQ. This CDR3 has 16 residues. The junction had 6 bases not matched to a gene; V was cut back by 0 bases and J by 9 bases. The CDR3 here is CASSLGPGQGISPLHF. DNA of the CDR3: TGCGCCAGCAGCTTGGGGCCGGGACAGGGGATTTCACCCCTCCACTTT.

The chain carries TRBV27 and TRBJ1-4; 7 nucleotides match TRBD1. The V gene's germline CDR1 is MNHEY and CDR2 SMNVEV (reference sequence). This CDR3 has 15 amino acids. The V and J ends lost 3 bases and 8 bases, in that order; junction bases with no gene match: 9. The CDR3 coding sequence is TGTGCCAGCAGTTTCGACAGGGTTTCAGGAGAAAAACTGTTTTTT. It is translated as CASSFDRVSGEKLFF.

V is TRBV7-9 and J is TRBJ2-5; tentative D call: TRBD2 (5 bases). V dropped 10 bases and J dropped 8 bases, with 20 bases sitting between them. The CDR3 length is 13 residues. Germline V lookup: CDR1 SEHNR, CDR2 FQNEAQ (reference sequence). CDR3 amino acids: CAIWGDGGQTQYF. DNA of the CDR3: TGTGCCATCTGGGGAGATGGCGGTCAAACCCAGTACTTC.

The CDR3 bases are TGTGCCAGCAGCCCCCGGACTAGCGGGAGGGCCAGGCCCGGGGAGCTGTTTTTT. It encodes CASSPRTSGRARPGELFF. The gene calls are TRBV11-2 and TRBJ2-2; the match to TRBD2 covers 15 bases. The CDR3 loop spans 18 amino acids. The ends lost 5 bases at V and 6 bases at J; junction bases unmatched: 10. Germline V lookup: CDR1 SGHAT, CDR2 FQNNGV.

The V and J genes are TRBV29-1 and TRBJ1-1; D may be TRBD1 (6 bases). This CDR3 is built from 14 residues. Germline CDR1 and CDR2: SQVTM and ANQGSEA. Between the trimmed V and J ends, which lost 7 bases and 3 bases, there was a span of 18 bases. CDR3 sequence reads: CSAWGHPIHTEAFF. Written as DNA, the CDR3 is TGCAGCGCCTGGGGACATCCTATTCACACTGAAGCTTTCTTT.

The rearrangement links TRBV6-1 to TRBJ2-3, with D possibly matching TRBD1 (5 bases). CDR3 length: 14 residues. V was clipped by 3 bases and J by 2 bases, with 9 bases between them. Germline V gene sequence: CDR1 MNHNS, CDR2 SASEGT. For the CDR3, the DNA is TGTGCCAGCAGTGAGACAGCTACCACAGATACGCAGTATTTT. Translating it yields CASSETATTDTQYF.

As regards this clone: Other nucleotide sequences from this sample produce the same CDR3. V gene TRBV6-5 combines with J gene TRBJ1-2; D not certain. The germline gives CDR1 MNHEY, CDR2 SVGAGI. Trimming removed 4 bases at V and 4 bases at J, with 10 bases between. The CDR3 length is 13 residues. The CDR3 sequence: CASSSTRGYGYTF. The CDR3 coding sequence is TGTGCCAGCAGTTCGACACGAGGCTATGGCTACACCTTC.

This chain uses TRBV6-2 or TRBV6-3 with TRBJ2-7; D gene ambiguous. The V gene's germline CDR1 is MNHEY and CDR2 SVGEGT. Trimming shortened V by 4 bases and J by 2 bases, and 9 bases separated the two germline ends. The length of the CDR3 is 13 residues. The CDR3 loop reads CASSSLRTYEQYF. CDR3 in DNA: TGTGCCAGCAGTTCCCTCAGGACCTACGAGCAGTACTTC.